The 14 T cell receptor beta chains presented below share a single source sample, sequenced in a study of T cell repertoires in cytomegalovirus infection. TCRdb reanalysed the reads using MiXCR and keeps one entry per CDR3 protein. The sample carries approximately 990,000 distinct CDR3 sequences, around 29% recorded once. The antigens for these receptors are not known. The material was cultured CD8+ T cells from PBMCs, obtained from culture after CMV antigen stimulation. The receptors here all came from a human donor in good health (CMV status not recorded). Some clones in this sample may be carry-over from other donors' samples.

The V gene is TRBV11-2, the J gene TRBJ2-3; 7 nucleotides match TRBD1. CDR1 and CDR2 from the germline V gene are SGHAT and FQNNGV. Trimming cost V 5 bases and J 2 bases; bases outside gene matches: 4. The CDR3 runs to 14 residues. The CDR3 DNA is TGTGCCAGCAGCACGGGACAGATCACAGATACGCAGTATTTT. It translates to CASSTGQITDTQYF.

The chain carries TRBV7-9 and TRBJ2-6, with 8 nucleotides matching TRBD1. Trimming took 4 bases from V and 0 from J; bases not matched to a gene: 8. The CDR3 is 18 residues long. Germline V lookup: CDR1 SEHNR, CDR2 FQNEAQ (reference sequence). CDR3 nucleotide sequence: TGTGCCAGCAGCTCCACGGACAGGGCCACCTCTGGGGCCAACGTCCTGACTTTC. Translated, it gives CASSSTDRATSGANVLTF.

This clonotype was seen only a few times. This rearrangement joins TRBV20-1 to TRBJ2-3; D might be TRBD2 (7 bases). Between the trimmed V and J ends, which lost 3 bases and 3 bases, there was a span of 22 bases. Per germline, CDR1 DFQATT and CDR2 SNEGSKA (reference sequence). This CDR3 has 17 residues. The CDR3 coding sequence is TGCAGTGCTAGGTTAGAGGGGGGGTCGGAACTGACAGATACGCAGTATTTT. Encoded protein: CSARLEGGSELTDTQYF.

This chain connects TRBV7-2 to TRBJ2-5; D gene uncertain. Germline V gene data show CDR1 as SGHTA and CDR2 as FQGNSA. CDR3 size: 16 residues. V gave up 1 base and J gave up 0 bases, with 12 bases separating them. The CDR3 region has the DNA TGTGCCAGCAGCTTAGGCAGGCGCCGGTACCAAGAGACCCAGTACTTC. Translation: CASSLGRRRYQETQYF.

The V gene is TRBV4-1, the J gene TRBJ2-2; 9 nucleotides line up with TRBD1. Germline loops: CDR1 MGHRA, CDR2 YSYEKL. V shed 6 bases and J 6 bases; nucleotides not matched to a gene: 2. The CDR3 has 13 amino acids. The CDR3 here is CASRQGAAGELFF. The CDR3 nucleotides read TGCGCCAGCAGACAGGGGGCGGCCGGGGAGCTGTTTTTT.

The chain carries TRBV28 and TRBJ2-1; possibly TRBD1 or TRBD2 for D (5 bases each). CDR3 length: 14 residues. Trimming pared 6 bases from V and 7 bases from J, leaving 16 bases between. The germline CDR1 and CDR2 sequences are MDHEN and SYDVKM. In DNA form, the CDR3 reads TGTGCCAGCAGCCTCGTGGGACCTGGGAATGAGCAGTTCTTC. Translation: CASSLVGPGNEQFF.

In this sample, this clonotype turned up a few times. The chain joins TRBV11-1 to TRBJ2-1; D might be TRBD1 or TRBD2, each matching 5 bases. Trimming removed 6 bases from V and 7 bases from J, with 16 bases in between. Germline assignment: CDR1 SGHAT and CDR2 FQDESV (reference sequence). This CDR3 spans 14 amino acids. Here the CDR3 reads CASSEGPHPNEQFF. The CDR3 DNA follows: TGTGCCAGCAGTGAGGGACCTCACCCTAATGAGCAGTTCTTC.

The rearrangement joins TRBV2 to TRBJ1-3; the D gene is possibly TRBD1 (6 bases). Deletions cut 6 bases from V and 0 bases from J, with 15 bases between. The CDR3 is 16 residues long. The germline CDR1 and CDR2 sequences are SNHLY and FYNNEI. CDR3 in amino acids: CASSEMDRPSGNTIYF. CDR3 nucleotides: TGTGCCAGCAGCGAAATGGACAGACCCTCTGGAAACACCATATATTTT.

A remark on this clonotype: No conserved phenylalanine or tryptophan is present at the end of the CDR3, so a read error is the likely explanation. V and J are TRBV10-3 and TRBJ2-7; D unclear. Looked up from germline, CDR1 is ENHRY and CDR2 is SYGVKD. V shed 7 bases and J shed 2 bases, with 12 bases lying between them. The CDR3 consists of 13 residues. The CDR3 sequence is CAIKVPGAYEQYL. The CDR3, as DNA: TGTGCCATCAAAGTCCCTGGGGCCTACGAGCAGTACTTA.

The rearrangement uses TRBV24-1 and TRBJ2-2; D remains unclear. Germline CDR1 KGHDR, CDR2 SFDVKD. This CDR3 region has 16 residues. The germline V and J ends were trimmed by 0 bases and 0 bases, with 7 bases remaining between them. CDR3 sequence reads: CATSDLFTANTGELFF. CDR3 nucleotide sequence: TGTGCCACCAGTGATTTGTTCACCGCGAACACCGGGGAGCTGTTTTTT.

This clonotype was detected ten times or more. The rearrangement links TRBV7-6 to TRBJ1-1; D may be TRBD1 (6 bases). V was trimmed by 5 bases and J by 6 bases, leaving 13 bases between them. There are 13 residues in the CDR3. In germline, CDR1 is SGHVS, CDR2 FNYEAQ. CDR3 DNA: TGTGCCAGCAGCCCAGGGACATGGTCTGAAGCTTTCTTT. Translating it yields CASSPGTWSEAFF.

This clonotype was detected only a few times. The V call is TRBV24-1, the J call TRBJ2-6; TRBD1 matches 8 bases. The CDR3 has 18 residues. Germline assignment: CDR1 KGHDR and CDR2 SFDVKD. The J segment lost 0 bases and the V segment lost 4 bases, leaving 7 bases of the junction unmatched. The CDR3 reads CATSDPGQALSGANVLTF. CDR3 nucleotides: TGTGCCACCAGTGACCCGGGACAGGCCCTCTCTGGGGCCAACGTCCTGACTTTC.

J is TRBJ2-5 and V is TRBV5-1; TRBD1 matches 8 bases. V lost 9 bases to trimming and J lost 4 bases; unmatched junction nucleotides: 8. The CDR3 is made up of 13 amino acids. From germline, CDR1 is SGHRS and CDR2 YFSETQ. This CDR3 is CATQGANRETQYF. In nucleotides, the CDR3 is TGCGCCACCCAGGGGGCAAATCGAGAGACCCAGTACTTC.

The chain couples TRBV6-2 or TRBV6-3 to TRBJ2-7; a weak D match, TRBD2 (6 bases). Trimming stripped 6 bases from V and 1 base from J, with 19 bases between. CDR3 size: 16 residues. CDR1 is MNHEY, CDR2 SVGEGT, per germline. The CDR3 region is CASRFPLAEGSYEQYF. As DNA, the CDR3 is TGTGCCAGCAGATTCCCACTAGCCGAAGGGTCCTACGAGCAGTACTTC.